A single sample gave rise to the 27 T cell receptor beta chains below, sequenced in a study of identical twins. TCRdb reprocessed the 5' RACE reads via MiXCR and lists one record per CDR3 protein. The sample carries approximately 500,000 distinct CDR3 sequences, around 24% recorded once. Another study also made use of these data, one on T cells expressing NK-cell markers.

Sequenced input: CD4+ T cells sorted from blood. The origin of the receptors is a young woman in good health.

This chain connects TRBV4-3 to TRBJ2-3; D call uncertain. Per the germline V gene, CDR1 is LGHNA and CDR2 is YSLEER. V was clipped by 4 bases and J by 0 bases, with 17 bases between them. The CDR3 covers 17 residues. CDR3 sequence (DNA): TGCGCCAGCAGCCTAATAGTTAGGTCCCTAAGCACAGATACGCAGTATTTT. It codes for CASSLIVRSLSTDTQYF.

CDR3 nucleotides: TGTGCCATCAGTGAGTCGGGGGGGGGCGACGAGCAGTACTTC. Amino acids: CAISESGGGDEQYF. The genes are TRBV10-3 and TRBJ2-7; a possible D gene is TRBD2 (7 bases). Trimming shortened V by 0 bases and J by 5 bases, and 11 bases separated the two germline ends. Germline values: CDR1 ENHRY, CDR2 SYGVKD. The CDR3 runs 14 residues.

This rearrangement joins TRBV7-2 to TRBJ2-1; 14 nucleotides match TRBD2. Germline values: CDR1 SGHTA, CDR2 FQGNSA. The CDR3 contains 14 residues. V shed 1 base and J 15 bases; nucleotides not matched to a gene: 5. CDR3 bases: TGTGCCAGCAGCTTAGGACTAGCGGGGGGGCGCCGGTTCTTC. Protein: CASSLGLAGGRRFF. Based on the CDR3 plus reference TRBV7-2 and TRBJ2-1, the full variable domain is GAGVSQSPSNKVTEKGKDVELRCDPISGHTALYWYRQSLGQGLEFLIYFQGNSAPDKSGLPSDRFSAERTGGSVSTLTIQRTQQEDSAVYLCASSLGLAGGRRFFGPGTRLTVL.

The chain carries TRBV6-1 and TRBJ1-6, with D unresolved. Per germline, CDR1 MNHNS and CDR2 SASEGT. The CDR3 spans 15 residues. V lost 7 bases and J 6 bases, leaving 16 bases between the germline ends. CDR3: CASKVGRIFNSPLHF. Here the CDR3 DNA reads TGTGCCAGCAAAGTGGGTAGGATCTTTAATTCACCCCTCCACTTT.

This clonotype has only a few counts. CDR3 bases: TGTGCCAGCAGCGTCGGAATAGGACAGAATAATGAAAAACTGTTTTTT. Translating it yields CASSVGIGQNNEKLFF. The chain joins TRBV9 to TRBJ1-4; the D gene is possibly TRBD1 (6 bases). V was pared by 2 bases and J by 4 bases, with 15 bases between. CDR1 is SGDLS, CDR2 YYNGEE, per germline. The CDR3 sequence is 16 residues long.

This chain connects TRBV6-1 to TRBJ2-3; D remains unclear. Germline V gene sequence: CDR1 MNHNS, CDR2 SASEGT. The V end was cut by 6 bases, the J end by 4 bases, with 8 bases between. The CDR3 runs to 12 residues. The CDR3 DNA reads as TGTGCCAGCAGAGAGAGCGCAGATACGCAGTATTTT. It yields the protein CASRESADTQYF.

This clonotype was recorded a few times. V gene TRBV3-1 combines with J gene TRBJ2-7; 7 bases fit TRBD1. This CDR3 is built from 17 residues. CDR1 LGHDT and CDR2 YNNKEL come from the germline V gene (reference sequence). The ends lost 4 bases at V and 2 bases at J; junction bases unmatched: 14. CDR3 DNA: TGTGCCAGCAGCCGAAATAGGGGGCCTGGGGACCCCTACGAGCAGTACTTC. Residues: CASSRNRGPGDPYEQYF.

The table lists this clonotype with a few counts. The chain joins TRBV6-2 or TRBV6-3 to TRBJ2-1; D not resolved. V was clipped by 0 bases and J by 7 bases, with 16 bases between them. Germline CDR1 MNHEY, CDR2 SVGEGT. The CDR3 sequence is 16 residues long. The DNA for the CDR3 is TGTGCCAGCAGTTACTCGGGCAGGAAGGTAGGGAATGAGCAGTTCTTC. Its translation is CASSYSGRKVGNEQFF.

The DNA of the CDR3 is TGTGCCAGCAGTGACCGGGACGGTGGCTTTAACTATGGCTACACCTTC. Its translation: CASSDRDGGFNYGYTF. This chain links TRBV12-3 or TRBV12-4 with TRBJ1-2, with a weak D call TRBD1 (5 bases). Trimming took 5 bases from V and 1 from J, leaving 17 bases between them. There are 16 residues in the CDR3.

V is TRBV5-1 and J is TRBJ2-1, with 7 bases lining up with TRBD1. The CDR3 loop spans 17 amino acids. J was trimmed by 2 bases and V by 6 bases; bases with no gene match: 14. Germline lookup yields CDR1 SGHRS and CDR2 YFSETQ. CDR3 sequence: CASIQSPRDSPYNEQFF. The CDR3 region has the DNA TGCGCCAGCATACAGAGCCCCCGGGACAGTCCCTACAATGAGCAGTTCTTC.

This chain joins TRBV10-3 and TRBJ2-5; weak D call: TRBD1 (6 bases). The germline gives CDR1 ENHRY, CDR2 SYGVKD. This CDR3 comprises 15 residues. Trimming took 4 bases from V and 0 from J, leaving 12 bases between them. CDR3 nucleotides: TGTGCCATCAGTGCCGCCCAGGGGTACCAAGAGACCCAGTACTTC. Translated: CAISAAQGYQETQYF.

This clonotype was picked up many times. This chain connects TRBV20-1 to TRBJ1-6, with 10 nucleotides matching TRBD1. Germline V lookup: CDR1 DFQATT, CDR2 SNEGSKA (reference sequence). The CDR3 extends over 15 amino acids. The J segment lost 10 bases and the V segment lost 2 bases, leaving 8 bases of the junction unmatched. CDR3 protein: CSARSIDRGQSPLHF. The CDR3, as DNA: TGCAGTGCTAGATCCATAGACAGGGGGCAATCACCCCTCCACTTT.

This clonotype was detected only a few times. V and J are TRBV20-1 and TRBJ1-1; D is perhaps TRBD1 (5 bases). Germline CDR1 DFQATT, CDR2 SNEGSKA (reference sequence). This CDR3 spans 15 amino acids. Deletions cut 2 bases from V and 6 bases from J, with 19 bases between. CDR3 loop: CSARPRIRGDAEAFF. The CDR3 coding sequence is TGCAGTGCTAGACCCAGGATAAGGGGTGACGCTGAAGCTTTCTTT.

V is TRBV7-9 and J is TRBJ1-4; D is undetermined. The CDR3 sequence is 15 residues long. CDR1 is SEHNR, CDR2 FQNEAQ, per germline (reference sequence). V lost 5 bases, J lost 6 bases, and 16 bases lay in between. The CDR3 loop reads CASSPRPITDEKLFF. The CDR3 bases are TGTGCCAGCAGCCCACGCCCAATCACCGATGAAAAACTGTTTTTT.

The chain carries TRBV5-5 and TRBJ2-5; D unresolved. CDR3 length: 15 residues. The V gene's germline CDR1 is SGHKS and CDR2 YYEKEE (reference sequence). V dropped 3 bases and J dropped 5 bases, with 17 bases sitting between them. Written as DNA, the CDR3 is TGTGCCAGCAGCTCGGGCCCAGTTCGCCGGGAGACCCAGTACTTC. The encoded protein is CASSSGPVRRETQYF.

This clonotype appeared a few times. This chain links TRBV12-3 or TRBV12-4 with TRBJ1-5; D gene uncertain. V lost 5 bases and J 6 bases, leaving 8 bases between the germline ends. This CDR3 spans 12 amino acids. The CDR3 region has the DNA TGTGCCAGCAGTCTTTTCCCTCAGCCCCAGCATTTT. This codes for CASSLFPQPQHF.

This clonotype was recorded a few times. The V and J genes are TRBV6-2 or TRBV6-3 and TRBJ2-1; TRBD2 matches at 9 bases. V lost 6 bases and J lost 14; bases outside the gene matches: 5. CDR3 length: 11 amino acids. Germline CDR1 and CDR2: MNHEY and SVGEGT. The chain's CDR3 is CASSILAGKFF. The CDR3 bases are TGTGCCAGCAGCATCCTAGCGGGAAAGTTCTTC.

Only a few counts were recorded for this clonotype. This rearrangement joins TRBV6-1 to TRBJ2-1, with no clear D. The CDR3 totals 15 residues. Looked up from germline, CDR1 is MNHNS and CDR2 is SASEGT. V lost 3 bases and J 0 bases, leaving 9 bases between the germline ends. CDR3 residues: CASSDLIHSYNEQFF. The DNA for the CDR3 is TGTGCCAGCAGTGACCTTATCCACTCCTACAATGAGCAGTTCTTC.

The chain carries TRBV6-1 and TRBJ2-3; no definite D call. V shed 2 bases and J shed 4 bases, with 10 bases lying between them. Germline assignment: CDR1 MNHNS and CDR2 SASEGT. The CDR3 runs to 14 residues. CDR3: CASSERARADTQYF. In DNA form, the CDR3 reads TGTGCCAGCAGTGAAAGGGCTAGGGCAGATACGCAGTATTTT.

The CDR3, as DNA: TGCAGTGCTTCGCTTGGTTCAGATACGCAGTATTTT. Encoded protein: CSASLGSDTQYF. The V gene is TRBV20-1, the J gene TRBJ2-3; D is undetermined. V lost 5 bases and J lost 4, with 10 bases in between. Looked up from germline, CDR1 is DFQATT and CDR2 is SNEGSKA (reference sequence). CDR3 length equals 12 residues.

This chain connects TRBV9 to TRBJ2-1; D uncertain. The CDR3 has 13 residues. Germline values: CDR1 SGDLS, CDR2 YYNGEE. V lost 0 bases to trimming and J lost 7 bases, with 8 bases between them. The CDR3 nucleotides read TGTGCCAGCAGCGTAGGGCAGACGAATGAGCAGTTCTTC. Translated, it gives CASSVGQTNEQFF.

The rearrangement uses TRBV5-1 and TRBJ2-7; possibly TRBD1 for D (5 bases). Germline V gives CDR1 SGHRS, CDR2 YFSETQ. This CDR3 contains 14 residues. V lost 5 bases and J lost 2, with 14 bases in between. The CDR3 region is CASRRTTVTYEQYF. The CDR3 DNA is TGCGCCAGCAGACGGACGACAGTTACCTACGAGCAGTACTTC.

V usage is TRBV12-5 and J usage is TRBJ2-2; 8 nucleotides agree with TRBD2. This CDR3 region has 16 residues. The V gene end was trimmed by 7 bases and the J gene end by 2 bases; junction bases not matched to a gene: 9. The V gene's germline CDR1 is LGHNT and CDR2 FRNRAP. CDR3 coding DNA: TGTGCTAGTGCTCGTTCTAGCGGGCTCAACACCGGGGAGCTGTTTTTT. It translates to CASARSSGLNTGELFF.

V gene TRBV7-9 combines with J gene TRBJ2-2; D remains unclear. This CDR3 region has 16 residues. Germline CDR1 and CDR2: SEHNR and FQNEAQ (reference sequence). Trimming stripped 5 bases from V and 1 base from J, with 14 bases between. The CDR3 region is CASSLRGSVNTGELFF. The CDR3 nucleotides read TGTGCCAGCAGCCTACGCGGTTCAGTGAACACCGGGGAGCTGTTTTTT.

This clonotype turned up a few times. The V and J genes are TRBV20-1 and TRBJ2-1; D perhaps matches TRBD2 (6 bases). This CDR3 has 14 residues. Germline V lookup: CDR1 DFQATT, CDR2 SNEGSKA (reference sequence). Trimming pared 4 bases from V and 0 bases from J, leaving 10 bases between. CDR3 bases: TGCAGTGCTAAGGAGGGGACCTCCTACAATGAGCAGTTCTTC. Translated, it gives CSAKEGTSYNEQFF.

This clonotype was observed at least ten times. The chain joins TRBV18 to TRBJ1-1; a weak D match, TRBD1 (5 bases). CDR1 and CDR2 from the germline V gene are KGHSH and LQKENI. V lost 8 bases and J 5 bases, leaving 18 bases between the germline ends. The CDR3 has 14 residues. The CDR3 DNA follows: TGTGCCAGCAGTCCTACGGGGGGAGGTACTGAAGCTTTCTTT. Translated, it gives CASSPTGGGTEAFF.

J is TRBJ2-7 and V is TRBV12-3 or TRBV12-4; possibly TRBD1 for D (5 bases). The V end lost 6 bases, the J end lost 12 bases, and 21 bases lay between the germline ends. The CDR3 length is 13 residues. CDR3 amino acids: CASRRRPWGPPYF. The CDR3 nucleotides are TGTGCCAGCAGGAGGCGACCTTGGGGCCCCCCGTACTTC.